These T cell receptor beta chains were read from a single sample in a study of early T cells in non-severe SARS-CoV-2 infection. TCRdb called the 5' RACE reads again in MiXCR, with one record for every CDR3 protein. The sample includes over 95,000 distinct CDR3 sequences, roughly 17% of them seen just once. Specimen: whole blood. The receptor source for this set is an adult who was a healthcare worker with PCR-confirmed SARS-CoV-2 infection or an uninfected control (not recorded which). Each CDR3 is given with its conserved first and last residue. D genes are given only for firm matches. The size field is filled for only some rows; it gives once, few, many or a size class.

D	J	size	V	CDR3	DNA
TRBD2	TRBJ2-3	few	TRBV20-1	CSASLADSTDTQYF	TGCAGTGCCTCCCTAGCGGATAGCACAGATACGCAGTATTTT
TRBD1	TRBJ1-1	many	TRBV6-6	CASRSPGTGVPLGAFF	TGTGCCAGCAGATCTCCCGGGACAGGGGTGCCCCTTGGGGCTTTCTTT
TRBD1	TRBJ2-3	many	TRBV11-2	CASSPGSGTGKGDTQYF	TGTGCCAGCAGCCCAGGATCCGGGACAGGGAAGGGAGATACGCAGTATTTT
.	TRBJ2-7	many	TRBV7-2	CASSLDGSPSYEQYF	TGTGCCAGCAGCTTGGACGGGTCCCCATCCTACGAGCAGTACTTC
.	TRBJ2-1	.	TRBV24-1	CATSDLLLLDEQFF	TGTGCCACCAGTGATTTGCTCCTCTTAGATGAGCAGTTCTTC
.	TRBJ2-2	.	TRBV27	CASSFGWAGELFF	TGTGCCAGCAGTTTCGGATGGGCCGGGGAGCTGTTTTTT
TRBD1	TRBJ2-2	few	TRBV6-6	CASSYRTGQGATGELFF	TGTGCCAGCAGTTACCGGACGGGACAGGGGGCCACCGGGGAGCTGTTTTTT
.	TRBJ1-4	few	TRBV6-5	CASSYSPSNEKLFF	TGTGCCAGCAGTTACTCGCCCAGTAATGAAAAACTGTTTTTT
TRBD2	TRBJ2-2	.	TRBV24-1	CATCDRGRHTGELFF	TGTGCCACCTGTGACCGCGGGAGGCACACCGGGGAGCTGTTTTTT
.	TRBJ2-6	few	TRBV18	CASSSSVKTGANVLTF	TGTGCCAGCTCATCCTCGGTAAAGACTGGGGCCAACGTCCTGACTTTC
TRBD2	TRBJ2-1	.	TRBV7-6	CASSSFTSGNYNEQFF	TGTGCCAGCAGCTCATTTACTAGCGGAAACTACAATGAGCAGTTCTTC
.	TRBJ2-4	few	TRBV2	CASSDQDLAKNIQYF	TGTGCCAGCAGTGACCAGGACCTAGCCAAAAACATTCAGTACTTC
.	TRBJ2-7	once	TRBV20-1	CSARGGGLEQYF	TGCAGTGCTAGGGGTGGGGGATTGGAGCAGTACTTC
TRBD1	TRBJ2-2	few	TRBV12-3/TRBV12-4	CASSPPTGGADTGELFF	TGTGCCAGCAGCCCTCCTACAGGGGGCGCAGACACCGGGGAGCTGTTTTTT
.	TRBJ1-2	few	TRBV19	CASSANPAYGYTF	TGTGCCAGTAGTGCGAATCCGGCTTATGGCTACACCTTC
TRBD1	TRBJ2-5	medium-sized	TRBV6-2/TRBV6-3	CASSHGQGRETQYF	TGTGCCAGCAGTCATGGACAGGGTAGAGAGACCCAGTACTTC
.	TRBJ1-2	few	TRBV10-3	CAISEAGSNYGYTF	TGTGCCATCAGTGAAGCGGGCAGTAACTATGGCTACACCTTC
TRBD1	TRBJ2-5	few	TRBV6-1	CASRIPLGQFKTQYF	TGTGCCAGCAGGATTCCCTTGGGACAGTTTAAGACCCAGTACTTC
TRBD1	TRBJ2-2	.	TRBV15	CATGQGESSGELFF	TGTGCCACCGGACAGGGGGAGTCGTCCGGGGAGCTGTTTTTT
.	TRBJ2-4	.	TRBV18	CASSPSGVINIQYF	TGTGCCAGCTCACCATCAGGGGTTATAAACATTCAGTACTTC
TRBD2	TRBJ2-1	.	TRBV12-3/TRBV12-4	CASIGGGYEQFF	TGTGCCAGCATCGGGGGGGGATATGAGCAGTTCTTC
.	TRBJ2-1	.	TRBV24-1	CATSDPPYNEQFF	TGTGCCACCAGTGATCCCCCCTACAATGAGCAGTTCTTC
.	TRBJ1-5	.	TRBV20-1	CSVGDSNQPQHF	TGCAGTGTTGGAGATAGCAATCAGCCCCAGCATTTT
.	TRBJ2-1	few	TRBV11-2	CASSLARGPPWNEQFF	TGTGCCAGCAGCTTAGCCCGGGGGCCTCCTTGGAATGAGCAGTTCTTC
.	TRBJ1-6	.	TRBV6-5	CASTGASSPLHF	TGTGCCAGCACAGGGGCGAGTTCACCCCTCCACTTT
.	TRBJ2-2	many	TRBV11-2	CASSFTRKGTGELFF	TGTGCCAGCAGCTTTACTCGGAAAGGAACCGGGGAGCTGTTTTTT
.	TRBJ1-5	.	TRBV19	CASKGTYTNQPQHF	TGTGCCAGTAAAGGGACCTATACTAATCAGCCCCAGCATTTT
.	TRBJ2-1	.	TRBV21-1	CASSKTRGEQFF	TGTGCCAGCAGCAAGACTAGGGGTGAGCAGTTCTTC
TRBD2	TRBJ2-5	.	TRBV7-2	CASSLYGLAQETQYF	TGTGCCAGCAGCTTATATGGACTAGCGCAAGAGACCCAGTACTTC
.	TRBJ1-2	few	TRBV7-9	CASSPQGYDGYTF	TGTGCCAGCAGCCCCCAGGGGTACGATGGCTACACCTTC
.	TRBJ2-5	many	TRBV7-2	CASSSPGFSAAETQYF	TGTGCCAGCAGCTCCCCTGGGTTTTCGGCAGCGGAGACCCAGTACTTC
.	TRBJ2-3	few	TRBV18	CASSPTKATDTQYF	TGTGCCAGCTCCCCAACCAAGGCCACAGATACGCAGTATTTT
TRBD1	TRBJ2-7	few	TRBV29-1	CSAGQASSYEQYF	TGCAGCGCAGGACAGGCTAGCTCCTACGAGCAGTACTTC
TRBD2	TRBJ2-1	.	TRBV7-9	CASSSLSGRVDEQFF	TGTGCCAGCAGCTCACTTAGCGGGAGGGTCGATGAGCAGTTCTTC
.	TRBJ1-3	.	TRBV7-9	CASSQGLFPSGNTIYF	TGTGCCAGCAGCCAGGGGCTGTTTCCCTCTGGAAACACCATATATTTT
.	TRBJ2-5	.	TRBV20-1	CSALEGGTGETQYF	TGCAGTGCCCTTGAGGGGGGGACGGGAGAGACCCAGTACTTC
.	TRBJ2-1	few	TRBV2	CASRRGGGDEQFF	TGTGCCAGCCGGCGGGGAGGCGGGGATGAGCAGTTCTTC
.	TRBJ1-1	many	TRBV11-2	CASSLGDNTEAFF	TGTGCCAGCAGCTTAGGGGATAACACTGAAGCTTTCTTT
.	TRBJ2-3	.	TRBV5-6	CASSSEPYTQYF	TGTGCCAGCAGCTCTGAACCGTATACGCAGTATTTT
.	TRBJ2-1	.	TRBV7-2	CASSLLISLAPYNEQFF	TGTGCCAGCAGCCTACTAATCAGCCTAGCGCCCTACAATGAGCAGTTCTTC
.	TRBJ2-5	.	TRBV6-2/TRBV6-3	CASSYQGRAQYF	TGTGCCAGCAGTTACCAGGGGCGGGCCCAGTACTTC
.	TRBJ1-4	few	TRBV20-1	CSAKDPIGEKLFF	TGCAGTGCTAAGGACCCTATCGGGGAAAAACTGTTTTTT